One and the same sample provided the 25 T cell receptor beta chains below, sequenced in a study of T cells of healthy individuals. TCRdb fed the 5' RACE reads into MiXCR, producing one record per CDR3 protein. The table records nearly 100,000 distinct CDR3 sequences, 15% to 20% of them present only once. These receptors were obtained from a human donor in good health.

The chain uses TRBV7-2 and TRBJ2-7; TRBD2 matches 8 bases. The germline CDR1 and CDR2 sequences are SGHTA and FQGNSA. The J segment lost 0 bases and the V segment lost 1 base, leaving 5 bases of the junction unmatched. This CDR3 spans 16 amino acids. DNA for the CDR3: TGTGCCAGCAGCTTAGACGCGGGGGGTAGCTCCTACGAGCAGTACTTC. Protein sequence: CASSLDAGGSSYEQYF.

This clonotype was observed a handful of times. CDR3 residues: CASTSPGGSTYEQYF. CDR3 nucleotide sequence: TGTGCCAGCACCTCCCCAGGGGGCAGTACCTACGAGCAGTACTTC. This chain uses TRBV6-5 with TRBJ2-7; 8 positions match TRBD1. The germline gives CDR1 MNHEY, CDR2 SVGAGI. Trimming removed 7 bases from V and 2 bases from J; junction bases left unmatched: 10. CDR3 length: 15 residues.

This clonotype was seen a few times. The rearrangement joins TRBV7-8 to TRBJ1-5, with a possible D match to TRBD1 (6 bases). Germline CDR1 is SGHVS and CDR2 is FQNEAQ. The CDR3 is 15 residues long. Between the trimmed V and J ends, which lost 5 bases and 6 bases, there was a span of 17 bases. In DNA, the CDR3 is TGTGCCAGCAGCACGGCCGGGGGGCGTGTTCAGCCCCAGCATTTT. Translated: CASSTAGGRVQPQHF.

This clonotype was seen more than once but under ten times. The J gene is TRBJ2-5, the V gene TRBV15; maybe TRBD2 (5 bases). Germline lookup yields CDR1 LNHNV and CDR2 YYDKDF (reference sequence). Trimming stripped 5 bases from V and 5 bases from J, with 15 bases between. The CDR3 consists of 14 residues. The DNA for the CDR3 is TGTGCCACCAGCGGGATATCCACGGGGGAGACCCAGTACTTC. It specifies CATSGISTGETQYF.

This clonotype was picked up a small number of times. The CDR3 nucleotides are TGCAGTGCTAGGCCCAGGCGGGGGTGGCTCAATGAGCAGTTCTTC. Its translation is CSARPRRGWLNEQFF. The V call is TRBV20-1, the J call TRBJ2-1, with 7 bases matching TRBD2. The CDR3 is 15 residues long. Trimming at V came to 3 bases and at J to 6 bases, leaving 11 bases not matched to a gene. Germline CDR1 reads DFQATT; CDR2 reads SNEGSKA (reference sequence).

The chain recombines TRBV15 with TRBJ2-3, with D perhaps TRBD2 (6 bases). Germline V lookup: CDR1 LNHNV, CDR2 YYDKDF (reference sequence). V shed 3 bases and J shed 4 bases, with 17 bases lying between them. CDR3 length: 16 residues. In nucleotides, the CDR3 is TGTGCCACCAGCAGGAGGACCGCGACGGGGGCAGATACGCAGTATTTT. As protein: CATSRRTATGADTQYF.

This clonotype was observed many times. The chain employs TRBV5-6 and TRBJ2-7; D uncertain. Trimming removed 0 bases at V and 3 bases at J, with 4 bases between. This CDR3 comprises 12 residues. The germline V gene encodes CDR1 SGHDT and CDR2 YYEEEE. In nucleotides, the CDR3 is TGTGCCAGCAGCTTGGGGTACTACGAGCAGTACTTC. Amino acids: CASSLGYYEQYF.

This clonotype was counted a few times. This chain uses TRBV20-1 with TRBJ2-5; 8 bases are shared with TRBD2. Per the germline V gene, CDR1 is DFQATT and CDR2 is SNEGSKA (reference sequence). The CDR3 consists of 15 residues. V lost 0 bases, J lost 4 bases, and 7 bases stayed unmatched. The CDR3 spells CSARDVSRGGETQYF. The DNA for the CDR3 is TGCAGTGCTAGAGATGTGTCCCGGGGGGGAGAGACCCAGTACTTC.

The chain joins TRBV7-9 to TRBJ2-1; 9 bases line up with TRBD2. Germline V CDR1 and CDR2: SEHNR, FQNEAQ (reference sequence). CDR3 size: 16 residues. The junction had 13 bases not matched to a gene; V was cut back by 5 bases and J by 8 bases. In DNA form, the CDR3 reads TGTGCCAGCAGCCTGACTCTAGCGGGGTCCGGCGATGAGCAGTTCTTC. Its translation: CASSLTLAGSGDEQFF.

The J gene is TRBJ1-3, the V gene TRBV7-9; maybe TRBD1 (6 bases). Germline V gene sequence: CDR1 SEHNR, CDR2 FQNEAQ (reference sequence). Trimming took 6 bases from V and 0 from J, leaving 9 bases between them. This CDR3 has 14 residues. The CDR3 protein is CASSGQNSGNTIYF. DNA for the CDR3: TGTGCCAGCAGTGGACAGAACTCTGGAAACACCATATATTTT.

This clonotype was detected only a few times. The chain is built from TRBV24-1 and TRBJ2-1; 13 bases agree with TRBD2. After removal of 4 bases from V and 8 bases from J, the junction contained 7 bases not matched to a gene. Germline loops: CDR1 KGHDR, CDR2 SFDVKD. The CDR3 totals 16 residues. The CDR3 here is CATSDPTSGGLDEQFF. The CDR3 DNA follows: TGTGCCACCAGTGACCCGACTAGCGGGGGGCTCGATGAGCAGTTCTTC.

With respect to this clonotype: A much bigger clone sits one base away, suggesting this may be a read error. The CDR3 sequence is CASSFPLTGEQSF. The CDR3 coding sequence is TGTGCCAGTAGTTTCCCGCTTACGGGCGAGCAGTCCTTC. The rearrangement uses TRBV19 and TRBJ2-1; D gene ambiguous. The CDR3 sequence is 13 residues long. Germline values: CDR1 LNHDA, CDR2 SQIVND (reference sequence).

The CDR3 DNA reads TGTGCCACCAGTGATTTCGCGGACACGGGGGCCTACGAGCAGTACTTC. Translated, it gives CATSDFADTGAYEQYF. This chain joins TRBV24-1 and TRBJ2-7; the D gene is possibly TRBD2 (6 bases). Germline V CDR1 and CDR2: KGHDR, SFDVKD. Trimming removed 1 base at V and 2 bases at J, with 14 bases between. The CDR3 totals 16 residues.

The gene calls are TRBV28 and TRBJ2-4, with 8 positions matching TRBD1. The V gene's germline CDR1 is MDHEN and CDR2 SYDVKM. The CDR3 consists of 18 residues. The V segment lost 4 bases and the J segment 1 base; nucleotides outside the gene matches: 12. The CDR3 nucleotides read TGTGCCAGCAGTTCTCGGTTTACAGGGGGATGGGCCAAAAACATTCAGTACTTC. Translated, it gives CASSSRFTGGWAKNIQYF.

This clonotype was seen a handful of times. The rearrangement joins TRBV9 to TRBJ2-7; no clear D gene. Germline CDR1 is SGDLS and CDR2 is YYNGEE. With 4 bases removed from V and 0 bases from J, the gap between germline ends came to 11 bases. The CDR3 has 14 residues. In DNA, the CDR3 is TGTGCCAGCAGCCCCCGACTGTACTCCTACGAGCAGTACTTC. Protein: CASSPRLYSYEQYF.

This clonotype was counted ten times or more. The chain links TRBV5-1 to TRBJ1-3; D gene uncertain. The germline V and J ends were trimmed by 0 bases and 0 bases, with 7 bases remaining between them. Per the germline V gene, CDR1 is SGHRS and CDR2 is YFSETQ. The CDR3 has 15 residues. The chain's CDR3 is CASSLDRSSGNTIYF. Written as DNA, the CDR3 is TGCGCCAGCAGCTTGGACAGATCCTCTGGAAACACCATATATTTT.

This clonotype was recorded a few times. The chain's CDR3 is CASSMDKFEQYF. DNA of the CDR3: TGCGCCAGCAGCATGGACAAATTTGAGCAGTACTTC. The chain is built from TRBV5-1 and TRBJ2-7; D is perhaps TRBD1 (5 bases). The germline CDR1 and CDR2 sequences are SGHRS and YFSETQ. CDR3 size: 12 residues. V lost 4 bases, J lost 7 bases, and 12 bases lay in between.

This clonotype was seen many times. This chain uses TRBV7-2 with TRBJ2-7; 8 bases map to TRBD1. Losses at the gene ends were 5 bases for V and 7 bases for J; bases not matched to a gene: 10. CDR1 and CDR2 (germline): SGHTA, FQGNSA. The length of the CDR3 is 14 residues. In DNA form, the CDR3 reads TGTGCCAGCAGCCCGGACAGGGTTAGACGGGAGCAGTACTTC. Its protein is CASSPDRVRREQYF. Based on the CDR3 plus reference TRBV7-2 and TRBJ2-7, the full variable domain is GAGVSQSPSNKVTEKGKDVELRCDPISGHTALYWYRQSLGQGLEFLIYFQGNSAPDKSGLPSDRFSAERTGGSVSTLTIQRTQQEDSAVYLCASSPDRVRREQYFGPGTRLTVT.

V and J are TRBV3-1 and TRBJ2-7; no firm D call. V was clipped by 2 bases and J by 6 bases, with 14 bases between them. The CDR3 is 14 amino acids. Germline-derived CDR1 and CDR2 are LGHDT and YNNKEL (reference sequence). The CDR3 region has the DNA TGTGCCAGCAGCCAATACCAGGCGGTCAGCGAGCAGTACTTC. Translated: CASSQYQAVSEQYF.

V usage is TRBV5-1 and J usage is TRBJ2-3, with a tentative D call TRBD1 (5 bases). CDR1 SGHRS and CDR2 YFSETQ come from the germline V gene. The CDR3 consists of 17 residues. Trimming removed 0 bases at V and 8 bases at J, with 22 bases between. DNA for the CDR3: TGCGCCAGCAGCTTGGCGCCCCAGGGCAAGGGAACGGGTACGCAGTATTTT. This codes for CASSLAPQGKGTGTQYF.

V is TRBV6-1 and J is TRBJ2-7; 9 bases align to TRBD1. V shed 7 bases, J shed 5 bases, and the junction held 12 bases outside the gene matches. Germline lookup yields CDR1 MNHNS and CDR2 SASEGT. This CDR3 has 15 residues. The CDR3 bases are TGTGCCAGCAACCCAAGACAGGGGGGATTCGACGAGCAGTACTTC. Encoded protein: CASNPRQGGFDEQYF.

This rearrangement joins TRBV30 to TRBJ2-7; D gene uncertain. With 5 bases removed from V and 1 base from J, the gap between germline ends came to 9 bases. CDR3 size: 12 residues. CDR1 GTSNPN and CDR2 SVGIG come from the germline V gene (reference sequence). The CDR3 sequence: CAWGSVSYEQYF. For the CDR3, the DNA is TGTGCCTGGGGGTCTGTTTCCTACGAGCAGTACTTC.

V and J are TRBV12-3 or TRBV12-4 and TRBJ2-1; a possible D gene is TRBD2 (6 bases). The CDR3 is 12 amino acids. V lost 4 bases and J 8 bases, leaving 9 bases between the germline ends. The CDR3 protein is CASSSSVHEQFF. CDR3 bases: TGTGCCAGCAGTTCTAGCGTTCATGAGCAGTTCTTC.

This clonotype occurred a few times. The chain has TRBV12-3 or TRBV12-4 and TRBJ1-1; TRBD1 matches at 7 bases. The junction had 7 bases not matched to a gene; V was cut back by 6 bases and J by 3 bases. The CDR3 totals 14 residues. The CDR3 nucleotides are TGTGCCAGCAGGCACAGGGGCCCAGACACTGAAGCTTTCTTT. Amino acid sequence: CASRHRGPDTEAFF.

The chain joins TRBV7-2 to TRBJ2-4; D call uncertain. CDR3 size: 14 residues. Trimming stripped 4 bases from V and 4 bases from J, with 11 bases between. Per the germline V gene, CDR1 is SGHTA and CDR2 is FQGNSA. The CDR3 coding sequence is TGTGCCAGCAGCTCGTTTACGGAAAAAAACATTCAGTACTTC. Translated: CASSSFTEKNIQYF.